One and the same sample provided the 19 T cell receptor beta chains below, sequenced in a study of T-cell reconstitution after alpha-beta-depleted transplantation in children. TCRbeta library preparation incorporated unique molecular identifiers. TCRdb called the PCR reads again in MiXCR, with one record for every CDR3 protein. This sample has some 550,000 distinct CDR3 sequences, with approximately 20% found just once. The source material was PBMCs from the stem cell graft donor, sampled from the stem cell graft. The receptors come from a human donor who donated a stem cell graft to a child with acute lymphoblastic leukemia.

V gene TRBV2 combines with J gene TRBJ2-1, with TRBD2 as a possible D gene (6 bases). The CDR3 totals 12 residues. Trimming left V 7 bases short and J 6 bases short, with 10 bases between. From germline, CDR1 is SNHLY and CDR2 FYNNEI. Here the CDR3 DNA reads TGTGCCAGCAAAAGGGACTCCAATGAGCAGTTCTTC. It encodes CASKRDSNEQFF.

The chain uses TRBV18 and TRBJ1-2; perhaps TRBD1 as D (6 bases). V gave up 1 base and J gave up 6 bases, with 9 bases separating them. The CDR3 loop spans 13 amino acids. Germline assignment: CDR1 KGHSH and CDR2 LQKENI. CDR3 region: CASSPRTEDGYTF. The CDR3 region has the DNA TGTGCCAGCTCACCACGGACAGAAGATGGCTACACCTTC.

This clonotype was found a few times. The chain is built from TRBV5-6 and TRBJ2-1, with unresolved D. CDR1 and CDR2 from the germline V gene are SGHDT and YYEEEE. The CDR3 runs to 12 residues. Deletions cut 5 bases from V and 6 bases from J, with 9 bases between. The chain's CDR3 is CASSSVFNEQFF. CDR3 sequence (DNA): TGTGCCAGCAGTTCGGTCTTCAATGAGCAGTTCTTC.

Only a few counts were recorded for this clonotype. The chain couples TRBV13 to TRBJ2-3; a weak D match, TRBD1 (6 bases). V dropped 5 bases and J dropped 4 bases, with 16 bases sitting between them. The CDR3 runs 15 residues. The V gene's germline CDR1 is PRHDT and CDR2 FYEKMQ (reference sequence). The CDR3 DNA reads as TGTGCCAGCAGCCCCGGGGTGGGGGCGGCAGATACGCAGTATTTT. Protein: CASSPGVGAADTQYF.

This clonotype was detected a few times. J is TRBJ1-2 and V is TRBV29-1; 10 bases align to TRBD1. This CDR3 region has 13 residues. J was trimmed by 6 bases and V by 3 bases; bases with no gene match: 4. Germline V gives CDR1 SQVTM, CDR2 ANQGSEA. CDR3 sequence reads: CSVEGQGPHGYTF. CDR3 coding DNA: TGCAGCGTTGAGGGACAGGGGCCCCATGGCTACACCTTC.

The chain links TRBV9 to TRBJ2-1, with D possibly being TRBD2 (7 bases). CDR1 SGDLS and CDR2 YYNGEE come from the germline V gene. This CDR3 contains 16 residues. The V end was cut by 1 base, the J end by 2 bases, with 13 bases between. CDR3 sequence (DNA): TGTGCCAGCAGCGTAAGAGGGAGGGGGACCTACAATGAGCAGTTCTTC. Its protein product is CASSVRGRGTYNEQFF.

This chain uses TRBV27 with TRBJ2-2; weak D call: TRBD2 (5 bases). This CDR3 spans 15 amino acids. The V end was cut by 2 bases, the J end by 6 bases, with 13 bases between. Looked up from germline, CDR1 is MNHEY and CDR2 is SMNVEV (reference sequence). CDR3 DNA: TGTGCCAGCAGTTTAGTCCTGGGAGTAGCCGGGGAGCTGTTTTTT. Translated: CASSLVLGVAGELFF.

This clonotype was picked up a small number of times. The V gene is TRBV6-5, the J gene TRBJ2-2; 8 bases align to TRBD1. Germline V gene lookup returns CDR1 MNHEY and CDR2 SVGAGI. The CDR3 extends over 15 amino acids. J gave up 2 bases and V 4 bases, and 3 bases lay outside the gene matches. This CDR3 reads CASSSGQVNTGELFF. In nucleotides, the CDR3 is TGTGCCAGCAGTTCGGGACAGGTTAACACCGGGGAGCTGTTTTTT.

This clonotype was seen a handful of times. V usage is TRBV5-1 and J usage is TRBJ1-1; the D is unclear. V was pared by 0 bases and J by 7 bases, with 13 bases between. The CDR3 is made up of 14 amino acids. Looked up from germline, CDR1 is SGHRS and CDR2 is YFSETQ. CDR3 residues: CASSLALTRFEAFF. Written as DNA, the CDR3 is TGCGCCAGCAGCTTGGCCCTGACACGGTTTGAAGCTTTCTTT.

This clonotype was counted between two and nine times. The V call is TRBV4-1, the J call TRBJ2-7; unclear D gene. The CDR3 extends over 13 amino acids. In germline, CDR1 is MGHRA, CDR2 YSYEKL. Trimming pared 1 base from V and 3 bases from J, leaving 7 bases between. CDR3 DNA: TGCGCCAGCAGCCAAGTACAGAACTACGAGCAGTACTTC. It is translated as CASSQVQNYEQYF.

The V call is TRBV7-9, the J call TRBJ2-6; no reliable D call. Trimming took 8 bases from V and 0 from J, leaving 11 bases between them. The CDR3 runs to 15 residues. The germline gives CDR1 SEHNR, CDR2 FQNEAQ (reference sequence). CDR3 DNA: TGTGCCAGCTCTATAATCCCCTCTGGGGCCAACGTCCTGACTTTC. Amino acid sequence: CASSIIPSGANVLTF.

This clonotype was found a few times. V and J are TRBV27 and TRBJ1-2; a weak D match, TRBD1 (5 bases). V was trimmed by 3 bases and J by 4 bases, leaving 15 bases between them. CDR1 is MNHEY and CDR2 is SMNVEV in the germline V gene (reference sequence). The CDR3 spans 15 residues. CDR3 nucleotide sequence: TGTGCCAGCAGTTTGGGATTGGGACTTGGCTATGGCTACACCTTC. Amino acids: CASSLGLGLGYGYTF.

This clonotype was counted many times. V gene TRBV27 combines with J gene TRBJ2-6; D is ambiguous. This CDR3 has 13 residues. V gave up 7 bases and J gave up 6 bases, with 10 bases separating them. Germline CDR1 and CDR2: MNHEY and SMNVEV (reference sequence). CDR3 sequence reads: CASKTVEANVLTF. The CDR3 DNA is TGTGCCAGCAAGACGGTAGAGGCCAACGTCCTGACTTTC.

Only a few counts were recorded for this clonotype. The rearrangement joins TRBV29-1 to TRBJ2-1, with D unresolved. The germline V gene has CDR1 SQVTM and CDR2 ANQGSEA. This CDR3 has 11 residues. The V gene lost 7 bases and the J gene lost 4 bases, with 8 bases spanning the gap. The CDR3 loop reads CSALSYNEQFF. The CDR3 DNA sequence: TGCAGCGCCCTAAGTTACAATGAGCAGTTCTTC.

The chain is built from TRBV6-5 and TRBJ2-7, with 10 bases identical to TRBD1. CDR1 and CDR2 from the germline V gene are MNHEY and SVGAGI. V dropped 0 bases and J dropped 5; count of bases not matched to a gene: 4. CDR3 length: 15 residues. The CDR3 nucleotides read TGTGCCAGCAGTTACTCGAGACAGGGGGCCCACGAGCAGTACTTC. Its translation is CASSYSRQGAHEQYF.

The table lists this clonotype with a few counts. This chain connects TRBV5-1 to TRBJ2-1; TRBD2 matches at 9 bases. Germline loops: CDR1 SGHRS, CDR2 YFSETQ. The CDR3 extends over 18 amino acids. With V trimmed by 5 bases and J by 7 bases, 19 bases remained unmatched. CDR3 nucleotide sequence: TGCGCCAGCAGGGAGGCAATAGCGGGAGCTAGGGGTGTGAATGAGCAGTTCTTC. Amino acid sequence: CASREAIAGARGVNEQFF. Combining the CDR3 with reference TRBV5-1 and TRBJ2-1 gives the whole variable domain KAGVTQTPRYLIKTRGQQVTLSCSPISGHRSVSWYQQTPGQGLQFLFEYFSETQRNKGNFPGRFSGRQFSNSRSEMNVSTLELGDSALYLCASREAIAGARGVNEQFFGPGTRLTVL.

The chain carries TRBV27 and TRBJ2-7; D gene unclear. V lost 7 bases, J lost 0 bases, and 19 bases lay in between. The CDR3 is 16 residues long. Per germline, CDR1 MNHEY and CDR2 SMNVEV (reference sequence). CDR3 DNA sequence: TGTGCCAGCAACTCAGTCGGAGCCTCAAGCTCCTACGAGCAGTACTTC. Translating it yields CASNSVGASSSYEQYF.

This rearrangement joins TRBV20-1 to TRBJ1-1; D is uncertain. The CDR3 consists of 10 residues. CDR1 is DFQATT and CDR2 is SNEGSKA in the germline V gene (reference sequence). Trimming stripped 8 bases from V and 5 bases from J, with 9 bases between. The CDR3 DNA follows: TGCAGTATCCCTGAGACTGAAGCTTTCTTT. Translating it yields CSIPETEAFF.

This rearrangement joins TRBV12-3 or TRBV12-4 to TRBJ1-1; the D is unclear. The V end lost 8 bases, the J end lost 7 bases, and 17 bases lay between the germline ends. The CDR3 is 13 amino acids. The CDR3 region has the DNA TGTGCCAGCGTGTCTTGGTCGACATATGAAGCTTTCTTT. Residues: CASVSWSTYEAFF.